What follows are 4 T cell receptor beta chains derived from one specimen sequenced in a study of control samples from healthy donors and cancer patients. Sequencing was performed with immunoSEQ multiplex PCR; in TCRdb, only in-frame clones are kept and a portion is missing. In the table there are 40,000 to 45,000 clones, 60% to 80% of which are singletons. Specimen: formalin-fixed, paraffin-embedded tissue. The receptor set was obtained from a male donor with melanoma.

The chain combines TRBV15 with TRBJ2-6; no firm D call. Trimming shortened V by 8 bases and J by 1 base, and 15 bases separated the two germline ends. Germline V gives CDR1 LNHNV, CDR2 YYDKDF (reference sequence). This CDR3 has 16 residues. CDR3 DNA sequence: TGTGCCACCCACCGCGGCGGCGCGTCTGGGGCCAACGTCCTGACTTTC. Protein: CATHRGGASGANVLTF.

The chain recombines TRBV20-1 with TRBJ2-7; D remains ambiguous. Trimming removed 0 bases from V and 3 bases from J, with 3 bases in between. The germline gives CDR1 DFQATT, CDR2 SNEGSKA (reference sequence). This CDR3 is built from 11 residues. CDR3 sequence reads: CSARDLYEQYF. The CDR3 DNA is TGCAGTGCTAGAGATCTCTACGAGCAGTACTTC.

The rearrangement joins TRBV18 to TRBJ2-4; no reliable D call. Germline CDR1 reads KGHSH; CDR2 reads LQKENI. This CDR3 spans 17 amino acids. V was cut by 3 bases and J by 8 bases, with 23 bases left in between. The CDR3 DNA reads as TGTGCCAGCTCACCGGTCGTCCCGGACGGAGACGGAGACATTCAGTACTTC. Amino acids: CASSPVVPDGDGDIQYF.

This sequence joins TRBV11-2 and TRBJ2-2, with D possibly being TRBD1 (5 bases). Trimming stripped 9 bases from V and 3 bases from J, with 14 bases between. CDR1 is SGHAT, CDR2 FQNNGV, per germline. This CDR3 spans 14 amino acids. CDR3 region: CASSTASYTGELFF. The CDR3, as DNA: TGTGCCAGTTCGACAGCTTCTTACACCGGGGAGCTGTTTTTT.